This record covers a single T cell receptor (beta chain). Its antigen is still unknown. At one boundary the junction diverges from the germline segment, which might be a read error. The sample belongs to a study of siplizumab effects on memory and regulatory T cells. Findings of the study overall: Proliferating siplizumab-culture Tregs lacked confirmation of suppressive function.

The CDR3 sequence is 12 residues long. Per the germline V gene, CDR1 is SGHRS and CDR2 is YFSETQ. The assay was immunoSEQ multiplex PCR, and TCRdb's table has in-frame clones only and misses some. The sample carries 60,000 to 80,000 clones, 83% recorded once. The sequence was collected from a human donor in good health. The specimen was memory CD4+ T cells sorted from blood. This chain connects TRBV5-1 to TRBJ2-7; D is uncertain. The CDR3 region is CASSVEKYEQYF. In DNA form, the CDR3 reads TGTGCCAGCAGCGTAGAGAAATACGAGCAGTACTTC.